The present T cell receptor beta chain was sequenced within a study of blood T cells in healthy people across ages. On the study more broadly: There was about one barcoded beta molecule captured by template switching per two T cells.

Through a sample-barcoded 5' primer and a J-beta primer mix, a second PCR was run for about 7 to 12 cycles. Each CDR3 protein is one row after TCRdb ran MiXCR on the 5' RACE reads. The table records about 1.7 million distinct CDR3 sequences, 28% of them present only once. On this clonotype itself: This may be a read error: a much more frequent sequence differs by one nucleotide.

Material: blood. The TCR was taken from a woman aged 25 to 39 in good health.

For the CDR3, the DNA is TGCGACAGCAGCCAATGGGGACTAGCGGGGGGTATGGAGACCCAGTACTTC. Its translation is CDSSQWGLAGGMETQYF. V and J are TRBV4-1 and TRBJ2-5, with TRBD2 identical over 15 bases. CDR1 is MGHRA and CDR2 is YSYEKL in the germline V gene. The CDR3 length is 17 residues.